The entry below gives a single T cell receptor (beta chain) sequence along with its context. An overnight rest at 37°C with about 200 IU/ml IL-2 preceded regulatory T cell sorting from thawed PBMCs. The sample originates from a study of Tregs in tolerant kidney transplant recipients. Profiling relied on immunoSEQ multiplex PCR, and the TCRdb table lists in-frame clones only, not all of them. The sample includes 46,000 or so clones, 91% of them seen just once. V was clipped by 6 bases and J by 4 bases; unmatched bases: 5. Germline values: CDR1 SNHLY, CDR2 FYNNEI. There are 13 residues in the CDR3. Sequencing was carried out using Tregs from blood. The chain uses TRBV2 and TRBJ1-2; 7 nucleotides align to TRBD1. This sequence was found in a human donor in good health. CDR3 amino acids: CASSQTGSYGYTF. The CDR3 DNA is TGTGCCAGCAGCCAGACAGGGAGCTATGGCTACACCTTC.